One and the same sample provided the 23 T cell receptor beta chains below, sequenced in a study of blood T cell repertoires in COVID-19. Data came from immunoSEQ multiplex PCR; TCRdb stores just in-frame clones and leaves some out. The sample carries approximately 250,000 clones, 88% recorded once. The sample comprised PBMCs or T cells enriched from blood (not recorded which). These receptors all come from a woman aged 25-40 years who had recovered from COVID-19.

This clone occurred once. J is TRBJ2-3 and V is TRBV5-1, with D hard to call. Trimming removed 4 bases from V and 0 bases from J, with 15 bases in between. The CDR3 runs 16 residues. Germline lookup yields CDR1 SGHRS and CDR2 YFSETQ. Here the CDR3 DNA reads TGCGCCAGCAGCCCGAAAGCTCAGGTCAGCACAGATACGCAGTATTTT. Amino acids: CASSPKAQVSTDTQYF.

The V gene is TRBV5-1, the J gene TRBJ2-7; TRBD1 aligns across 8 bases. CDR1 is SGHRS and CDR2 is YFSETQ in the germline V gene. Unmatched junction bases numbered 9, after V lost 7 bases and J lost 6 bases. This CDR3 comprises 13 residues. CDR3 sequence: CASDGTGAGEQYF. As DNA, the CDR3 is TGCGCCAGCGACGGGACAGGTGCTGGCGAGCAGTACTTC. Full variable domain (rest looked up from reference TRBV5-1 and TRBJ2-7): KAGVTQTPRYLIKTRGQQVTLSCSPISGHRSVSWYQQTPGQGLQFLFEYFSETQRNKGNFPGRFSGRQFSNSRSEMNVSTLELGDSALYLCASDGTGAGEQYFGPGTRLTVT.

The chain uses TRBV19 and TRBJ2-2, with 9 bases that match TRBD1. V lost 5 bases, J lost 7 bases, and 5 bases stayed unmatched. The germline gives CDR1 LNHDA, CDR2 SQIVND (reference sequence). This CDR3 has 14 residues. The CDR3 DNA follows: TGTGCCAGTAGTGCACGGGACAGGGTCGGGGAGCTGTTTTTT. It codes for CASSARDRVGELFF. The variable domain in full, completed from reference TRBV19 and TRBJ2-2, reads DGGITQSPKYLFRKEGQNVTLSCEQNLNHDAMYWYRQDPGQGLRLIYYSQIVNDFQKGDIAEGYSVSREKKESFPLTVTSAQKNPTAFYLCASSARDRVGELFFGEGSRLTVL.

The rearrangement uses TRBV28 and TRBJ1-3; 9 bases line up with TRBD1. Germline V gene data show CDR1 as MDHEN and CDR2 as SYDVKM. With 4 bases clipped from V and 3 bases from J, the junction kept 7 bases outside the gene matches. This CDR3 is built from 16 residues. In DNA form, the CDR3 reads TGTGCCAGCAGTTCCTTACAGGGGGCCGGTGGAAACACCATATATTTT. Its protein product is CASSSLQGAGGNTIYF.

The CDR3 DNA is TGTGCCAGCAGTGAAAAAAGGGGCTACGAGCAGTACTTC. It yields the protein CASSEKRGYEQYF. The chain carries TRBV6-1 and TRBJ2-7, with a tentative D call TRBD1 (5 bases). Germline V gene sequence: CDR1 MNHNS, CDR2 SASEGT. CDR3 size: 13 residues. The germline V and J ends were trimmed by 2 bases and 3 bases, with 8 bases remaining between them.

CDR3: CASSFGGTEAFF. CDR3 nucleotide sequence: TGTGCCAGCAGTTTTGGGGGGACTGAAGCTTTCTTT. The V and J genes are TRBV12-3 or TRBV12-4 and TRBJ1-1; D might be TRBD1 (5 bases). Trimming shortened V by 3 bases and J by 5 bases, and 7 bases separated the two germline ends. This CDR3 comprises 12 residues.

This rearrangement joins TRBV5-1 to TRBJ1-1; D unclear. This CDR3 contains 14 residues. Trimming removed 0 bases from V and 1 base from J, with 7 bases in between. In germline, CDR1 is SGHRS, CDR2 YFSETQ. This CDR3 is CASSLEPGNTEAFF. CDR3 sequence (DNA): TGCGCCAGCAGCTTGGAACCGGGGAACACTGAAGCTTTCTTT.

The chain uses TRBV5-4 and TRBJ2-3; 8 bases line up with TRBD2. Germline CDR1 SGHNT, CDR2 YYREEE (reference sequence). V was clipped by 3 bases and J by 2 bases; unmatched bases: 5. This CDR3 is built from 15 residues. The CDR3 DNA is TGTGCCAGCAGCTCCCGGGGGGGAGCCACAGATACGCAGTATTTT. As protein: CASSSRGGATDTQYF.

The gene calls are TRBV28 and TRBJ1-5; 9 positions match TRBD1. This CDR3 is built from 14 residues. Germline lookup yields CDR1 MDHEN and CDR2 SYDVKM. V trimming: 6 bases; J trimming: 6 bases; junction bases outside the gene matches: 6. CDR3 region: CASSLGQGIQPQHF. CDR3 sequence (DNA): TGTGCCAGCAGCCTGGGACAGGGAATTCAGCCCCAGCATTTT. The variable domain in full, completed from reference TRBV28 and TRBJ1-5, reads DVKVTQSSRYLVKRTGEKVFLECVQDMDHENMFWYRQDPGLGLRLIYFSYDVKMKEKGDIPEGYSVSREKKERFSLILESASTNQTSMYLCASSLGQGIQPQHFGDGTRLSIL.

This chain connects TRBV11-1 to TRBJ2-2; 7 positions agree with TRBD1. Germline CDR1 reads SGHAT; CDR2 reads FQDESV (reference sequence). CDR3 length: 16 amino acids. Losses at the gene ends were 5 bases for V and 4 bases for J; bases not matched to a gene: 10. CDR3 amino acids: CASSQFRGQGTGELFF. The CDR3 coding sequence is TGTGCCAGCAGCCAATTTAGGGGGCAGGGCACCGGGGAGCTGTTTTTT.

This clone was seen a single time. CDR3 sequence reads: CASSLKLGQGANWNEKLFF. The CDR3 coding sequence is TGCGCCAGCAGCCTCAAATTGGGACAGGGGGCGAACTGGAATGAAAAACTGTTTTTT. J is TRBJ1-4 and V is TRBV4-1; the match to TRBD1 covers 12 bases. This CDR3 has 19 residues. Germline CDR1 MGHRA, CDR2 YSYEKL. The J segment lost 5 bases and the V segment lost 4 bases, leaving 14 bases of the junction unmatched.

V is TRBV3-1 (or the pseudogene TRBV3-2) and J is TRBJ2-2; 8 positions agree with TRBD1. The CDR3 sequence is 16 residues long. From germline, CDR1 is LGHDT and CDR2 YNNKEL (reference sequence). V lost 3 bases to trimming and J lost 1 base; unmatched junction nucleotides: 4. Written as DNA, the CDR3 is TGTGCCAGCAGCCACGCCGGACAGGGGAACACCGGGGAGCTGTTTTTT. Translating gives CASSHAGQGNTGELFF.

This clone was recorded only once. The chain links TRBV27 to TRBJ1-1, with D unclear. The CDR3 is 14 residues long. Trimming took 5 bases from V and 5 from J, leaving 15 bases between them. CDR1 and CDR2 (germline): MNHEY, SMNVEV (reference sequence). The CDR3 DNA reads as TGTGCCAGCAGTACCGACCTCCGCAGGACTGAAGCTTTCTTT. This encodes CASSTDLRRTEAFF.

The chain joins TRBV6-5 to TRBJ2-7; D perhaps matches TRBD1 (6 bases). From germline, CDR1 is MNHEY and CDR2 SVGAGI. The CDR3 has 16 amino acids. V gave up 1 base and J gave up 3 bases, with 16 bases separating them. CDR3 loop: CASSYWTGQLIYEQYF. The CDR3 region has the DNA TGTGCCAGCAGTTACTGGACCGGACAGCTTATCTACGAGCAGTACTTC.

CDR3 bases: TGCGCCAGCAGCTGGGAGGGGGGCCTTGAAGCTTTCTTT. Translated: CASSWEGGLEAFF. The V and J genes are TRBV5-1 and TRBJ1-1; a weak D match, TRBD1 (6 bases). Germline CDR1 reads SGHRS; CDR2 reads YFSETQ. The CDR3 runs to 13 residues. Trimming shortened V by 3 bases and J by 7 bases, and 13 bases separated the two germline ends.

The rearrangement joins TRBV6-5 to TRBJ1-1; no clear D. Germline V gene data show CDR1 as MNHEY and CDR2 as SVGAGI. The length of the CDR3 is 13 residues. Trimming shortened V by 0 bases and J by 6 bases, and 8 bases separated the two germline ends. The CDR3 sequence is CASSYSFPAEAFF. In DNA, the CDR3 is TGTGCCAGCAGTTACTCGTTCCCGGCTGAAGCTTTCTTT.

There are a few counts of this clone. This sequence joins TRBV30 and TRBJ1-6; maybe TRBD1 (6 bases). Trimming pared 4 bases from V and 2 bases from J, leaving 12 bases between. CDR1 and CDR2 from the germline V gene are GTSNPN and SVGIG (reference sequence). This CDR3 is built from 15 residues. DNA for the CDR3: TGTGCCTGGAAGACACAGGGCGCCTATAATTCACCCCTCCACTTT. Protein sequence: CAWKTQGAYNSPLHF.

V usage is TRBV3-1 (or the pseudogene TRBV3-2) and J usage is TRBJ2-3; 10 nucleotides agree with TRBD2. The germline CDR1 and CDR2 sequences are LGHDT and YNNKEL (reference sequence). V shed 0 bases, J shed 9 bases, and the junction held 6 bases outside the gene matches. The CDR3 has 15 residues. The CDR3 sequence: CASSQDVLAGVTQYF. The CDR3, as DNA: TGTGCCAGCAGCCAAGATGTGCTAGCGGGAGTGACGCAGTATTTT.

This sequence joins TRBV9 and TRBJ2-3; TRBD1 matches 9 bases. CDR3 size: 18 residues. J lost 11 bases, V lost 1 base, and 20 bases had no gene match. Germline CDR1 and CDR2: SGDLS and YYNGEE. This CDR3 reads CASSVNIAGTGSVLEQYF. CDR3 nucleotide sequence: TGTGCCAGCAGCGTAAATATAGCCGGGACAGGGTCCGTCTTGGAGCAGTATTTT.

V usage is TRBV27 and J usage is TRBJ2-7, with D hard to call. V lost 4 bases, J lost 6 bases, and 13 bases lay in between. This CDR3 region has 13 residues. Per the germline V gene, CDR1 is MNHEY and CDR2 is SMNVEV (reference sequence). In DNA form, the CDR3 reads TGTGCCAGCAGTTCCCCTTGGGCCGGCGAGCAGTACTTC. Its protein product is CASSSPWAGEQYF.

The rearrangement links TRBV10-3 to TRBJ2-1; 8 bases map to TRBD1. The CDR3 length is 16 residues. Germline V gene lookup returns CDR1 ENHRY and CDR2 SYGVKD. The junction had 7 bases not matched to a gene; V was cut back by 6 bases and J by 0 bases. The CDR3 loop is CAISRDRISSYNEQFF. The CDR3 DNA reads as TGTGCCATCAGCCGGGACAGGATTAGCTCCTACAATGAGCAGTTCTTC.

The chain recombines TRBV29-1 with TRBJ1-2; the D is unclear. There are 13 residues in the CDR3. Trimming pared 0 bases from V and 3 bases from J, leaving 8 bases between. CDR1 and CDR2 from the germline V gene are SQVTM and ANQGSEA. CDR3 coding DNA: TGCAGCGTTGAAGAACAGAGGGACTATGGCTACACCTTC. It is translated as CSVEEQRDYGYTF.

The chain couples TRBV10-1 to TRBJ2-1, with D perhaps TRBD2 (6 bases). This CDR3 comprises 15 residues. Trimming pared 4 bases from V and 1 base from J, leaving 11 bases between. The germline V gene encodes CDR1 WNHNN and CDR2 SYGVQD (reference sequence). The CDR3 region is CASSGIRGSYNEQFF. CDR3 bases: TGCGCCAGCAGTGGAATCCGGGGGTCCTACAATGAGCAGTTCTTC.